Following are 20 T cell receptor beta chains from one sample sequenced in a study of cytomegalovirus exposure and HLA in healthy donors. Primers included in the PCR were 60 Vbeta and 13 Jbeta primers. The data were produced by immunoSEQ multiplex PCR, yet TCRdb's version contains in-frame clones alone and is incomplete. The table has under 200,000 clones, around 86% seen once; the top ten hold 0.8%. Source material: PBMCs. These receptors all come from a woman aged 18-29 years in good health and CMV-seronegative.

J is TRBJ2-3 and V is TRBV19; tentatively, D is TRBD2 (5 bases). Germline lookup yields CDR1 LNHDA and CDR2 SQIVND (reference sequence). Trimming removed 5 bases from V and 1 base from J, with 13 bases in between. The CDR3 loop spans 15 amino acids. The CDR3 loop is CASSPQRPGTDTQYF. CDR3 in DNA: TGTGCCAGTAGTCCACAGCGGCCCGGCACAGATACGCAGTATTTT.

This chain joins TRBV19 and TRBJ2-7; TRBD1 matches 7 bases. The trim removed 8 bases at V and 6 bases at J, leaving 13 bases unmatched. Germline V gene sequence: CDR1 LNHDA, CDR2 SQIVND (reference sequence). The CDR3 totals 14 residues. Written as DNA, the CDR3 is TGTGCCAGTGGCTTTACAGGGGAGCAAGGCGAGCAGTACTTC. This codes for CASGFTGEQGEQYF.

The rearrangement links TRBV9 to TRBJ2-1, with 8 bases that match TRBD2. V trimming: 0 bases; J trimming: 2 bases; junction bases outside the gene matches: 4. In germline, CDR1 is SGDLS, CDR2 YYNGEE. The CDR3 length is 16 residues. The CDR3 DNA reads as TGTGCCAGCAGCGTAGACCTTAGCGGGACCTACAATGAGCAGTTCTTC. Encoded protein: CASSVDLSGTYNEQFF.

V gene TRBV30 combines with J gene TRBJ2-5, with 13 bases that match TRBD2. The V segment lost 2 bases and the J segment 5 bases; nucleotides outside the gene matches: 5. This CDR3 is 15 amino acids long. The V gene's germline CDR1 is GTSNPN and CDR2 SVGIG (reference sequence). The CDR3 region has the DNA TGTGCCTGGAGTTCGACTAGCGGGAGGTTTGAGACCCAGTACTTC. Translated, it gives CAWSSTSGRFETQYF.

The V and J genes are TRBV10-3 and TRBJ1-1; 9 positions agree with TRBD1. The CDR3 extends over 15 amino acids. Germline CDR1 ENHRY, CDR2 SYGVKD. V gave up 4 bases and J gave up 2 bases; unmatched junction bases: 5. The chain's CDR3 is CAISGRTGENTEAFF. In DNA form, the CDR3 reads TGTGCCATCAGTGGGCGGACAGGGGAAAACACTGAAGCTTTCTTT.

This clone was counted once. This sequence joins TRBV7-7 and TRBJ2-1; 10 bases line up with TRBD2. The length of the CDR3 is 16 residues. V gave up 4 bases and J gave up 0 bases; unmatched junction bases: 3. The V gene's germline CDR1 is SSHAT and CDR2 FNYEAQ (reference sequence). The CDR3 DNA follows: TGTGCCAGCAGCTCATTAGCGGGGGGCTCCTACAATGAGCAGTTCTTC. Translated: CASSSLAGGSYNEQFF.

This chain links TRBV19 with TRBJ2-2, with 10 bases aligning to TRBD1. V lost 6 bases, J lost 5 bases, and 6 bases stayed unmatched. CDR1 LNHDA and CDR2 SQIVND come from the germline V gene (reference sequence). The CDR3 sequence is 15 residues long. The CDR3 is CASRLGTGETGELFF. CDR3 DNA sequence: TGTGCCAGTAGGCTGGGGACAGGGGAGACCGGGGAGCTGTTTTTT.

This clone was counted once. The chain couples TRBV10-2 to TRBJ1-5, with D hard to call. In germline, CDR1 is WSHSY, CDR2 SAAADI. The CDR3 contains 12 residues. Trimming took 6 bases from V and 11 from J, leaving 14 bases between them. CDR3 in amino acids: CASSDTRWAQHF. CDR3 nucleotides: TGCGCCAGCAGCGACACTCGATGGGCCCAGCATTTT.

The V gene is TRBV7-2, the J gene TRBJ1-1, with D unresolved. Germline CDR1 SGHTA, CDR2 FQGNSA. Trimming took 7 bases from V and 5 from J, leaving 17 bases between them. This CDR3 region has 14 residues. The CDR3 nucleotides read TGTGCCAGCACCCCACTAGGGCAAGGAACTGAAGCTTTCTTT. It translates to CASTPLGQGTEAFF. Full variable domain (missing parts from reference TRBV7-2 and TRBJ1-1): GAGVSQSPSNKVTEKGKDVELRCDPISGHTALYWYRQSLGQGLEFLIYFQGNSAPDKSGLPSDRFSAERTGGSVSTLTIQRTQQEDSAVYLCASTPLGQGTEAFFGQGTRLTVV.

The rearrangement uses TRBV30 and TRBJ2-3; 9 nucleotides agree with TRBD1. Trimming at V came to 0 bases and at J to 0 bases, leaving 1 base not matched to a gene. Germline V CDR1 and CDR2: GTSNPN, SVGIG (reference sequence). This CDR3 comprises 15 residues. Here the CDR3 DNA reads TGTGCCTGGAGTGTAGGGACAGGGAGCACAGATACGCAGTATTTT. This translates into CAWSVGTGSTDTQYF. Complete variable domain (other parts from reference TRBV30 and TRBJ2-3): SQTIHQWPATLVQPVGSPLSLECTVEGTSNPNLYWYRQAAGRGLQLLFYSVGIGQISSEVPQNLSASRPQDRQFILSSKKLLLSDSGFYLCAWSVGTGSTDTQYFGPGTRLTVL.

This chain's CDR3 is CASSETDRDQPQHF. CDR3 DNA sequence: TGTGCCAGCAGCGAAACGGACAGAGATCAGCCCCAGCATTTT. This chain connects TRBV9 to TRBJ1-5; tentatively, D is TRBD1 (6 bases). CDR1 and CDR2 (germline): SGDLS, YYNGEE. CDR3 length: 14 residues. V was cut by 3 bases and J by 5 bases, with 12 bases left in between.

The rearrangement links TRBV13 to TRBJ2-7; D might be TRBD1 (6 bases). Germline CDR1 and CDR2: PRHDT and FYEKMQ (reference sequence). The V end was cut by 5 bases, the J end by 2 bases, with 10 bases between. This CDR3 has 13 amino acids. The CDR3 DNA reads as TGTGCCAGCAGCCCAGAGGGGGCCTACGAGCAGTACTTC. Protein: CASSPEGAYEQYF.

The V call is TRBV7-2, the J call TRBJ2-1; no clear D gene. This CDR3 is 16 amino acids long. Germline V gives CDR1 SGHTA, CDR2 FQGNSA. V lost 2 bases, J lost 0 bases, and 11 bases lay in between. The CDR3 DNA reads TGTGCCAGCAGCTTAATCTCGGGTTACTCCTACAATGAGCAGTTCTTC. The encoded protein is CASSLISGYSYNEQFF.

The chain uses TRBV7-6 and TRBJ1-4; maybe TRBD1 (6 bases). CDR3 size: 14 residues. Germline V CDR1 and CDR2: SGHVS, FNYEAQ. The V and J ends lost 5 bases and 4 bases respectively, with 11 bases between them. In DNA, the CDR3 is TGTGCCAGCAGCCACGGACAGAGTAATGAAAAACTGTTTTTT. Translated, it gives CASSHGQSNEKLFF. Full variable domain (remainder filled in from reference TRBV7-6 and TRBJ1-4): GAGVSQSPRYKVTKRGQDVALRCDPISGHVSLYWYRQALGQGPEFLTYFNYEAQQDKSGLPNDRFSAERPEGSISTLTIQRTEQRDSAMYRCASSHGQSNEKLFFGSGTQLSVL.

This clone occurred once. In nucleotides, the CDR3 is TGTGCCAGCAGCCCGGGGGGTATTCATGGCTACACCTTC. As protein: CASSPGGIHGYTF. The genes are TRBV6-5 and TRBJ1-2, with D maybe TRBD1 (5 bases). The CDR3 is 13 amino acids. Germline V gives CDR1 MNHEY, CDR2 SVGAGI. The V gene lost 6 bases and the J gene lost 6 bases, with 14 bases spanning the gap.

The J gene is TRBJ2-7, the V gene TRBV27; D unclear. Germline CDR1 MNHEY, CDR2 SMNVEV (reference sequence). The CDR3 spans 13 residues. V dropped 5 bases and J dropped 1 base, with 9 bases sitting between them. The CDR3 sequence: CASSPFRSYEQYF. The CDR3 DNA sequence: TGTGCCAGCAGTCCGTTCAGGTCCTACGAGCAGTACTTC.

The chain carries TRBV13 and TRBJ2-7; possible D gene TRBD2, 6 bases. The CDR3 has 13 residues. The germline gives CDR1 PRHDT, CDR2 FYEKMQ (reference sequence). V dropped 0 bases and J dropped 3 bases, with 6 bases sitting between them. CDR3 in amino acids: CASSLGGGYEQYF. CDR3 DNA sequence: TGTGCCAGCAGCTTAGGGGGGGGCTACGAGCAGTACTTC.

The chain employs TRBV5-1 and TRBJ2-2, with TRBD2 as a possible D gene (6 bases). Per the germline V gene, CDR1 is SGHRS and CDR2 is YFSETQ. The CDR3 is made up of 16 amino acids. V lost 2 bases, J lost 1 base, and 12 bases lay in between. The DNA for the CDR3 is TGCGCCAGCAGCTTCGTTTTAGCGGAGAACACCGGGGAGCTGTTTTTT. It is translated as CASSFVLAENTGELFF.

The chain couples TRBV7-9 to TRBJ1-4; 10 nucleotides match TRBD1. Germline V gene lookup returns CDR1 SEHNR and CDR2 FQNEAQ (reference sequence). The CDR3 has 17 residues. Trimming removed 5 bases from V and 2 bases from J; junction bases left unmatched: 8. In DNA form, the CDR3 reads TGTGCCAGCAGCACATCGGACAGGGGGATCACTAATGAAAAACTGTTTTTT. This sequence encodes CASSTSDRGITNEKLFF.

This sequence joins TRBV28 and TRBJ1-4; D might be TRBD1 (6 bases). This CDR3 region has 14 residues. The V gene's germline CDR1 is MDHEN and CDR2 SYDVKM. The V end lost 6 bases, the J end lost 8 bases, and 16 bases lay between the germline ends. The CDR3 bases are TGTGCCAGCAGCACAACAGGGTTTGGAGAAAAACTGTTTTTT. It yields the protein CASSTTGFGEKLFF.